This is a list of T cell receptor beta chains from one sample in a study of blood T cell repertoires in COVID-19. TCRdb keeps only in-frame clones here, not all; method: immunoSEQ multiplex PCR. The sample shows about 230,000 clones, over 75% of them seen only once. Sequenced sample: PBMCs or T cells enriched from blood (not recorded which). Receptor source: a man aged 18 to 30 who had recovered from COVID-19. Both conserved end residues are part of each CDR3. A D gene is named only where the DNA matches it firmly. Size is stated for part of the rows, as once, few or many counts, or as a class when the clone is expanded.

J gene	CDR3 length	V gene	clone size	D gene	CDR3 protein	CDR3 DNA
TRBJ2-7	16	TRBV11-2	NA	NA	CATSDDVLAWPYEQYF	TGTGCCACCAGCGACGATGTACTAGCTTGGCCCTACGAGCAGTACTTC
TRBJ1-2	13	TRBV11-2	once	TRBD1	CASSLGGQLGYTF	TGTGCCAGCAGCTTAGGGGGACAGCTAGGCTACACCTTC
TRBJ2-3	16	TRBV7-9	NA	TRBD2	CASSFRTSGTADTQYF	TGTGCCAGCAGCTTCAGGACTAGCGGGACTGCAGATACGCAGTATTTT
TRBJ1-1	16	TRBV4-1	NA	NA	CASTKLAPRGYTEAFF	TGCGCCAGCACCAAGTTGGCTCCCCGGGGATACACTGAAGCTTTCTTT
TRBJ1-6	18	TRBV5-1	NA	NA	CASSGGLDASSYNSPLHF	TGCGCCAGCAGCGGTGGGCTGGATGCGAGCTCCTATAATTCACCCCTCCACTTT
TRBJ2-2	15	TRBV5-1	NA	NA	CASSLGGIDTGELFF	TGCGCCAGCAGCTTGGGCGGGATCGACACCGGGGAGCTGTTTTTT
TRBJ1-4	14	TRBV5-6	NA	TRBD1	CASSLGGGGEKLFF	TGTGCCAGCAGCTTGGGAGGGGGCGGTGAAAAACTGTTTTTT
TRBJ2-5	12	TRBV5-4	NA	NA	CASGRTEETQYF	TGTGCCAGCGGTCGGACAGAAGAGACCCAGTACTTC
TRBJ2-6	21	TRBV4-1	NA	NA	CASSQYRVGGQMKSGANVLTF	TGCGCCAGCAGCCAATACCGTGTAGGTGGACAGATGAAATCTGGGGCCAACGTCCTGACTTTC
TRBJ1-1	15	TRBV18	NA	NA	CASSPNTGIGTEAFF	TGTGCCAGCTCACCGAACACAGGGATTGGCACTGAAGCTTTCTTT
TRBJ1-2	15	TRBV14	NA	NA	CASSQAMGYSYGYTF	TGTGCCAGCAGCCAGGCAATGGGCTACTCCTATGGCTACACCTTC
TRBJ2-1	17	TRBV5-6	few	NA	CASTRPGERSPADEQFF	TGTGCCAGCACCAGACCGGGTGAAAGGTCCCCGGCCGATGAGCAGTTCTTC
TRBJ1-2	13	TRBV12-3/TRBV12-4	NA	TRBD1	CASRGQGVSGYTF	TGTGCCAGCAGGGGACAGGGGGTCTCTGGCTACACCTTC
TRBJ1-5	16	TRBV7-8	NA	TRBD1	CASSLHRTGANQPQHF	TGTGCCAGCAGCTTACACCGGACAGGGGCTAATCAGCCCCAGCATTTT
TRBJ2-7	16	TRBV19	NA	NA	CASSMRAGPSSYEQYF	TGTGCCAGTAGTATGCGAGCAGGGCCTTCCTCCTACGAGCAGTACTTC
TRBJ2-2	15	TRBV5-4	NA	TRBD2	CASSLGGLAGGELFF	TGTGCCAGCAGCTTGGGTGGACTAGCGGGCGGGGAGCTGTTTTTT
TRBJ2-2	17	TRBV27	NA	NA	CASSLLFRSRKTGELFF	TGTGCCAGCAGTTTACTCTTCAGGTCAAGGAAAACCGGGGAGCTGTTTTTT
TRBJ2-4	16	TRBV30	NA	NA	CAWIQGRIFSKNIQYF	TGTGCCTGGATACAGGGACGGATATTTTCCAAAAACATTCAGTACTTC
TRBJ2-1	15	TRBV7-2	NA	NA	CASRKAPGTKNEQFF	TGTGCCAGCAGAAAAGCGCCCGGGACAAAGAATGAGCAGTTCTTC
TRBJ1-1	14	TRBV2	NA	NA	CASRTDGVGTEAFF	TGTGCCAGCAGGACGGACGGGGTAGGGACTGAAGCTTTCTTT
TRBJ2-5	16	TRBV30	NA	NA	CAWSVLEGVGGETQYF	TGTGCCTGGAGTGTATTAGAGGGGGTCGGAGGAGAGACCCAGTACTTC
TRBJ2-7	13	TRBV5-1	NA	TRBD1	CASSTRTGYEQYF	TGCGCCAGCAGCACCAGGACAGGCTACGAGCAGTACTTC
TRBJ2-5	14	TRBV6-5	NA	TRBD2	CASTSGTSDETQYF	TGTGCCAGCACCTCCGGGACTAGTGACGAGACCCAGTACTTC
TRBJ2-5	14	TRBV5-4	NA	TRBD1	CASSWGQGQETQYF	TGTGCCAGCAGCTGGGGACAGGGCCAGGAGACCCAGTACTTC
TRBJ2-7	16	TRBV6-1	NA	NA	CASSDAITDNSVEQYF	TGTGCCAGCAGTGATGCCATCACGGACAATTCCGTCGAGCAGTACTTC
TRBJ2-7	14	TRBV18	NA	NA	CASSPEGVTYEQYF	TGTGCCAGCTCACCAGAGGGCGTCACCTACGAGCAGTACTTC
TRBJ2-3	15	TRBV5-4	NA	TRBD2	CASSPTSHTTDTQYF	TGTGCCAGCAGCCCGACTAGCCACACCACAGATACGCAGTATTTT
TRBJ2-3	14	TRBV5-1	NA	NA	CASKNELSTDTQYF	TGCGCCAGCAAGAATGAACTAAGCACAGATACGCAGTATTTT
TRBJ2-1	15	TRBV6-4	NA	TRBD2	CASSPGLAGYNEQFF	TGTGCCAGCAGCCCCGGGCTAGCGGGATACAATGAGCAGTTCTTC
TRBJ1-1	16	TRBV7-9	NA	TRBD1	CASSLGAGGMNTEAFF	TGTGCCAGCAGCTTAGGGGCAGGGGGCATGAACACTGAAGCTTTCTTT
TRBJ1-5	14	TRBV27	once	NA	CASNSPYSNQPQHF	TGTGCCAGCAATTCCCCCTATAGCAATCAGCCCCAGCATTTT
TRBJ1-6	15	TRBV5-4	NA	TRBD1	CASSSRSTGPSPLHF	TGTGCCAGCAGTTCCCGTTCGACAGGGCCCTCACCCCTCCACTTT
TRBJ2-3	14	TRBV5-1	NA	TRBD1	CASSEGTGSDTQYF	TGCGCCAGCAGCGAGGGGACAGGGTCAGATACGCAGTATTTT
TRBJ2-7	15	TRBV18	NA	TRBD2	CASSPNGGTAYEQYF	TGTGCCAGCTCACCGAACGGGGGGACTGCCTACGAGCAGTACTTC
TRBJ2-1	17	TRBV14	few	NA	CASSLDPLSVRDNEQFF	TGTGCCAGCAGCCTAGACCCACTAAGCGTGAGGGACAATGAGCAGTTCTTC
TRBJ2-2	13	TRBV11-2	once	NA	CASSLDRTGELFF	TGTGCCAGCAGCCTCGACAGGACCGGGGAGCTGTTTTTT
TRBJ2-1	15	TRBV6-4	few	TRBD2	CASSDGLAEYNEQFF	TGTGCCAGCAGTGACGGCCTAGCGGAGTACAATGAGCAGTTCTTC
TRBJ2-1	17	TRBV25-1	once	TRBD1	CASSGWTGFGSYNEQFF	TGTGCCAGCAGTGGATGGACAGGGTTTGGCTCCTACAATGAGCAGTTCTTC